This T cell receptor beta chain was captured in a study of T cells after yellow fever vaccination. Study context: Fractions low in cell number were prepared with SMART-Seq v4 Ultra Low Input.

Germline CDR1 is SGHTA and CDR2 is FQGTGA. The ends were cut back, 3 bases at V and 4 bases at J, with 10 bases in the middle. The CDR3 runs to 14 residues. The study made its TCR cDNA through 5'RACE template switching. That step introduced a universal primer site along with UMIs. TCRdb redid the calling of the 5' RACE reads with MiXCR, one entry per CDR3 protein. The repertoire holds some 600,000 distinct CDR3 sequences, with about 17% as singletons. This material consisted of PBMCs, taken less than 6 days after the first yellow fever vaccination. The TCR was taken from a man aged 18 to 30 who received the YFV17D yellow fever vaccine. The chain links TRBV7-3 to TRBJ2-1; the D call may be TRBD1 or TRBD2 (5 bases each). In nucleotides, the CDR3 is TGTGCCAGCAGCTTCCGGGACGGATACAATGAGCAGTTCTTC. It codes for CASSFRDGYNEQFF.